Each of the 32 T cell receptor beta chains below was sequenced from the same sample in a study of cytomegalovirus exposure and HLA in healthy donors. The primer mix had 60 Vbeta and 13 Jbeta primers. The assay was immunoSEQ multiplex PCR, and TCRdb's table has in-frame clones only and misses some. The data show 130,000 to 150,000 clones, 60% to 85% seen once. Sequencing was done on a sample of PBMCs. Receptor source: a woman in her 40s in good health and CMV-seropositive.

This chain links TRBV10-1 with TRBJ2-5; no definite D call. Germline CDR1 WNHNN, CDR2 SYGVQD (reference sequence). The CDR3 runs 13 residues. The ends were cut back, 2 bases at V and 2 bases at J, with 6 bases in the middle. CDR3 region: CASSEGAQETQYF. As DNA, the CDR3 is TGCGCCAGCAGTGAGGGAGCACAAGAGACCCAGTACTTC.

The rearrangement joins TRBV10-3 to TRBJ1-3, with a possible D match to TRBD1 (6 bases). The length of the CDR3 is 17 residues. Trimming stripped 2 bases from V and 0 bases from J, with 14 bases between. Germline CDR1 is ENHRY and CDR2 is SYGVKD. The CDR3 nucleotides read TGTGCCATCAGTGAGACAGACAGGTACATCTCTGGAAACACCATATATTTT. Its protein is CAISETDRYISGNTIYF.

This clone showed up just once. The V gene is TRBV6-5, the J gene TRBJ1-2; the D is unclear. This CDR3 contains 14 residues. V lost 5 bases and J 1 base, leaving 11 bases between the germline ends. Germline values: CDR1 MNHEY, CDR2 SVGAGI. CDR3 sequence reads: CASSEYPSNYGYTF. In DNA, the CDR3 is TGTGCCAGCAGTGAATACCCGAGTAACTATGGCTACACCTTC.

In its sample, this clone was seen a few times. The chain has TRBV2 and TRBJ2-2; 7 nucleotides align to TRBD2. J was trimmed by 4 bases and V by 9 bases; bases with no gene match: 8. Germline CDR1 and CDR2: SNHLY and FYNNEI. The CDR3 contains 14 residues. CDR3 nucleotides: TGTGCCAGGGGGGGAGCGGGGCCCACCGGGGAGCTGTTTTTT. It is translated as CARGGAGPTGELFF.

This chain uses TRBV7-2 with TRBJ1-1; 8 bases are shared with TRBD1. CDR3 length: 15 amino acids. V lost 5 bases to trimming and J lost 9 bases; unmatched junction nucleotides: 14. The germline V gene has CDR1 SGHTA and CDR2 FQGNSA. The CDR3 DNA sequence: TGTGCCAGCAGCCCAGGGGGCGGTCGGGTCAGTCAAGCTTTCTTT. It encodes CASSPGGGRVSQAFF.

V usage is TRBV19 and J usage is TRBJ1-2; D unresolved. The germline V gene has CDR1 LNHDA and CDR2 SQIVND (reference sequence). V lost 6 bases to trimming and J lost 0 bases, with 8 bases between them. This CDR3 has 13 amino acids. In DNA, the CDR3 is TGTGCCAGTAGACCACAGCCTAACTATGGCTACACCTTC. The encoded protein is CASRPQPNYGYTF.

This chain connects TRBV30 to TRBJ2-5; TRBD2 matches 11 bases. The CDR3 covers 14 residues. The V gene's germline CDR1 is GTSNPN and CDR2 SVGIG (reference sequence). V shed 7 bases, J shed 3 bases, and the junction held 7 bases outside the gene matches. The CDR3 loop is CAFHGTSGKETQYF. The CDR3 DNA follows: TGTGCCTTCCACGGGACTAGCGGAAAAGAGACCCAGTACTTC.

The CDR3 sequence: CASSLGDRRNTEAFF. The CDR3 nucleotides read TGTGCCAGCAGTTTAGGGGACAGGAGGAACACTGAAGCTTTCTTT. The V call is TRBV28, the J call TRBJ1-1; 8 bases are a match to TRBD1. The CDR3 sequence is 15 residues long. The V and J ends lost 2 bases and 1 base, in that order; junction bases with no gene match: 3. Germline V gives CDR1 MDHEN, CDR2 SYDVKM.

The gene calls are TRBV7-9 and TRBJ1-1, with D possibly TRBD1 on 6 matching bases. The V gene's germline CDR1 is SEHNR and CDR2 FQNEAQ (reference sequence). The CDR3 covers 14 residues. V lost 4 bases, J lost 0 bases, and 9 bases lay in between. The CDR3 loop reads CASSSGQMNTEAFF. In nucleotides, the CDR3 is TGTGCCAGCAGCTCAGGACAGATGAACACTGAAGCTTTCTTT. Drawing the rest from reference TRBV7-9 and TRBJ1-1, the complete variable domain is DTGVSQNPRHKITKRGQNVTFRCDPISEHNRLYWYRQTLGQGPEFLTYFQNEAQLEKSRLLSDRFSAERPKGSFSTLEIQRTEQGDSAMYLCASSSGQMNTEAFFGQGTRLTVV.

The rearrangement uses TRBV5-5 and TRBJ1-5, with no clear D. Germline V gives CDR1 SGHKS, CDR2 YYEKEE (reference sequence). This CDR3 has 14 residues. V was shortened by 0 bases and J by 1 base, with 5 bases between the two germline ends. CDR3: CASSLGLSNQPQHF. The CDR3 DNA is TGTGCCAGCAGCTTGGGTTTAAGCAATCAGCCCCAGCATTTT.

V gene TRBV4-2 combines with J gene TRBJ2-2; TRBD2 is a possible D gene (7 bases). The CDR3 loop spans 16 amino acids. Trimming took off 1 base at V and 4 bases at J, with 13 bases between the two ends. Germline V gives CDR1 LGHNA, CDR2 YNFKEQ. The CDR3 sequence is CASSQVGGAFTGELFF. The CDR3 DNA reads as TGTGCCAGCAGCCAAGTAGGGGGGGCCTTCACCGGGGAGCTGTTTTTT.

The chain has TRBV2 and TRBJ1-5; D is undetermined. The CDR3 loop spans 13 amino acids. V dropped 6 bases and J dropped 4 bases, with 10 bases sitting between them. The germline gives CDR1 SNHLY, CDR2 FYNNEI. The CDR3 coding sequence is TGTGCCAGCAGCAGCGAAGGTAATCAGCCCCAGCATTTT. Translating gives CASSSEGNQPQHF.

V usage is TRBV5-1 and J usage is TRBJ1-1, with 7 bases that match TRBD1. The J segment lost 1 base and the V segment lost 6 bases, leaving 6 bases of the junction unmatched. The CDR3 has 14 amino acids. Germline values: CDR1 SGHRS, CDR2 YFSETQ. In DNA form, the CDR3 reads TGCGCCAGCACCTCGACAGGGCAGAACACTGAAGCTTTCTTT. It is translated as CASTSTGQNTEAFF. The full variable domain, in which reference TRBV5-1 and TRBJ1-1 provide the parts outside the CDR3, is KAGVTQTPRYLIKTRGQQVTLSCSPISGHRSVSWYQQTPGQGLQFLFEYFSETQRNKGNFPGRFSGRQFSNSRSEMNVSTLELGDSALYLCASTSTGQNTEAFFGQGTRLTVV.

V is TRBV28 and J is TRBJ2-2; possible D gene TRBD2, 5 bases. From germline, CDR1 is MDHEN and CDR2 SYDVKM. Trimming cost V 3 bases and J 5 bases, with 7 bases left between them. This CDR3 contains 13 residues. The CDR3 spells CASSFRGTGELFF. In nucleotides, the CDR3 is TGTGCCAGCAGTTTTCGGGGAACCGGGGAGCTGTTTTTT.

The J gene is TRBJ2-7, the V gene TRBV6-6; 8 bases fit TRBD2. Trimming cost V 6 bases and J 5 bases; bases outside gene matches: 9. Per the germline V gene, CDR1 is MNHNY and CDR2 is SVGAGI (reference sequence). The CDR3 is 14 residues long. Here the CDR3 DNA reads TGTGCCAGCAGCAGAACCGGGGGGGCCAACGAGCAGTACTTC. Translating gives CASSRTGGANEQYF.

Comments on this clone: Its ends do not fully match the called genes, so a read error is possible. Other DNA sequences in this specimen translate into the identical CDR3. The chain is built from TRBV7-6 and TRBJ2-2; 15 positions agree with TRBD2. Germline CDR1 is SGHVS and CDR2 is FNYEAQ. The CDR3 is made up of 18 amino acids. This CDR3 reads CASSAGLAGGTNTGELFF. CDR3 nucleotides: TGTGCTAGCAGCGCGGGACTAGCGGGGGGAACCAACACCGGGGAGCTGTTTTTT.

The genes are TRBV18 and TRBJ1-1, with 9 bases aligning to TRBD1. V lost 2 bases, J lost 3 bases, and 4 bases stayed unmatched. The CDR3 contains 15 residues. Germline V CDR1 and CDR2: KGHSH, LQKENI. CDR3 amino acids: CASSPRTGVDTEAFF. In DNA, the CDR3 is TGTGCCAGCTCACCAAGGACAGGGGTAGACACTGAAGCTTTCTTT. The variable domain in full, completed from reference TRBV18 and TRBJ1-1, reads NAGVMQNPRHLVRRRGQEARLRCSPMKGHSHVYWYRQLPEEGLKFMVYLQKENIIDESGMPKERFSAEFPKEGPSILRIQQVVRGDSAAYFCASSPRTGVDTEAFFGQGTRLTVV.

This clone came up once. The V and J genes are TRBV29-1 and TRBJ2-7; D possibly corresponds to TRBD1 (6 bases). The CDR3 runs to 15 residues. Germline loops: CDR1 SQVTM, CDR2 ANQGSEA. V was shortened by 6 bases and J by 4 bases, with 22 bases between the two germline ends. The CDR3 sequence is CSVAARTTGIYEQYF. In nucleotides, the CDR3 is TGCAGCGTCGCCGCCCGGACAACAGGGATATACGAGCAGTACTTC.

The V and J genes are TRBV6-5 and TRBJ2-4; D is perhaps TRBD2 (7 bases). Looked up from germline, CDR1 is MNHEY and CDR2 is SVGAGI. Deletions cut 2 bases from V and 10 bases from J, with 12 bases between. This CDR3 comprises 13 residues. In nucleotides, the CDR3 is TGTGCCAGCAGTTACATACAGGGAGGGATTCAGTACTTC. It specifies CASSYIQGGIQYF.

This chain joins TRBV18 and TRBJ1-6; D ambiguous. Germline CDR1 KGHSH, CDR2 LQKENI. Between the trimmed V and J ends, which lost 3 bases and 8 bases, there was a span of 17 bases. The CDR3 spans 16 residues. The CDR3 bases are TGTGCCAGCTCACCCCTAGGCCAGCAGACGGATTCACCCCTCCACTTT. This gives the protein CASSPLGQQTDSPLHF.

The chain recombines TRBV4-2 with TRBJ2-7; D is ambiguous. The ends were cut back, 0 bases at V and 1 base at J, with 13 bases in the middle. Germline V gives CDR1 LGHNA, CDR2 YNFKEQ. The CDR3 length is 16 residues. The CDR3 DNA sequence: TGTGCCAGCAGCCAAGAGTGGTTAGCCGGGTCCTACGAGCAGTACTTC. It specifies CASSQEWLAGSYEQYF.

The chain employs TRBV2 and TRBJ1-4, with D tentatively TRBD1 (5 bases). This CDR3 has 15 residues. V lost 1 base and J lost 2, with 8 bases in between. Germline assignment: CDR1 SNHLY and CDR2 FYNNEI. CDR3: CASSEEQATNEKLFF. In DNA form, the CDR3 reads TGTGCCAGCAGTGAAGAACAGGCCACTAATGAAAAACTGTTTTTT.

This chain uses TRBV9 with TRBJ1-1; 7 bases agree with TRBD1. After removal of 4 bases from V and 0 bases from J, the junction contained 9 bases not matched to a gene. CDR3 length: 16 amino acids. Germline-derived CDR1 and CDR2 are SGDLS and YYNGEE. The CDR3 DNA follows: TGTGCCAGCAGCCCCTCTTGGACAGGACTGAACACTGAAGCTTTCTTT. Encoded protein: CASSPSWTGLNTEAFF.

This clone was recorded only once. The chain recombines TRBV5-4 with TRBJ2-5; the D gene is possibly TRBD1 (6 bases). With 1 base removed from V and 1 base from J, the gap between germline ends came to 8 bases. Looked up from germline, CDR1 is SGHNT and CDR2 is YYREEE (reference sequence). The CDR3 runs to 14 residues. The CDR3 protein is CASSLTGPQETQYF. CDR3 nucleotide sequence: TGTGCCAGCAGCTTGACAGGGCCCCAAGAGACCCAGTACTTC. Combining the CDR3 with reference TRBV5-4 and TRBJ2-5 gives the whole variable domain ETGVTQSPTHLIKTRGQQVTLRCSSQSGHNTVSWYQQALGQGPQFIFQYYREEENGRGNFPPRFSGLQFPNYSSELNVNALELDDSALYLCASSLTGPQETQYFGPGTRLLVL.

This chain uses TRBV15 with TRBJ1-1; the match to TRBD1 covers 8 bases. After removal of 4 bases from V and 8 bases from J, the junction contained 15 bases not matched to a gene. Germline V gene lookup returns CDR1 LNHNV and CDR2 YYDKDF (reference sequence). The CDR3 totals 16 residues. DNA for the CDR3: TGTGCCACCAGCACTCCCTCGTTGGCAGGGGGCCCCGAAGCTTTCTTT. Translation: CATSTPSLAGGPEAFF.

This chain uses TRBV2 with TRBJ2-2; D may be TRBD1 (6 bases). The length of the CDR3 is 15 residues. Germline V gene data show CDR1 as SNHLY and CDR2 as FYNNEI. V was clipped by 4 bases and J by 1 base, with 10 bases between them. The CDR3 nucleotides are TGTGCCAGCAGTGCGGGACAACTGAACACCGGGGAGCTGTTTTTT. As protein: CASSAGQLNTGELFF.

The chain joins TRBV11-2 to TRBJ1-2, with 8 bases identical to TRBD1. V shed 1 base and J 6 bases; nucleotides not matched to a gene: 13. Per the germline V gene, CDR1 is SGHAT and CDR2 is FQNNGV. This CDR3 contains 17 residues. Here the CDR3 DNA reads TGTGCCAGCAGCTTAGGTCAGGACAGGGCGCGATTTGATGGCTACACCTTC. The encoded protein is CASSLGQDRARFDGYTF.

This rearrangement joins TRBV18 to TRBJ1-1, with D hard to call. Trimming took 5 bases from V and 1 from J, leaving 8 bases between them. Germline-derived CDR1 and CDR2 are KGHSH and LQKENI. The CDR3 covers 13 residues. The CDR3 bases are TGTGCCAGCTCAGGTCCCGGGAACACTGAAGCTTTCTTT. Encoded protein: CASSGPGNTEAFF.

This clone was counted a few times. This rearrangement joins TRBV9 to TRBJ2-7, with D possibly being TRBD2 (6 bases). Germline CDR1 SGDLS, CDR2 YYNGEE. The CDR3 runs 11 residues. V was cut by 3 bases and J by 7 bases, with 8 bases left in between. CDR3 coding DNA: TGTGCCAGCAGCGGCGGAGGGGAGCAGTACTTC. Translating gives CASSGGGEQYF.

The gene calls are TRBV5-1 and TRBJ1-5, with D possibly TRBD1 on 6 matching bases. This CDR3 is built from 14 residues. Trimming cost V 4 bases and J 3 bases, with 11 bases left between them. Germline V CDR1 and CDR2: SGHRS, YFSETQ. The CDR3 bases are TGCGCCAGCAGCCCTGGGGACAACAATCAGCCCCAGCATTTT. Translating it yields CASSPGDNNQPQHF.

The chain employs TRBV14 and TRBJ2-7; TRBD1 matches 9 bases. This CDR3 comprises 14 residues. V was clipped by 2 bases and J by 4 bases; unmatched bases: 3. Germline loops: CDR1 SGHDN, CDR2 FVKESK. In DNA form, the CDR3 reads TGTGCCAGCAGCCAAACAGGGGGCTTATACGAGCAGTACTTC. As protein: CASSQTGGLYEQYF.

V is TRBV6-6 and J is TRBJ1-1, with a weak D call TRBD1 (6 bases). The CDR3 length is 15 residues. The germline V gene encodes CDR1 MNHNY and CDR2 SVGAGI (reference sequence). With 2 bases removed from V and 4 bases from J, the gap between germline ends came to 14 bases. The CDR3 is CASSYGAGVFTEAFF. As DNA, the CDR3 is TGTGCCAGCAGTTACGGGGCAGGGGTTTTCACTGAAGCTTTCTTT.